The entry below gives a single T cell receptor (beta chain) sequence along with its context. Its antigen remains unknown. Specified time point: baseline pretreatment blood. The treatment is: 15 Gy SBRT to primary tumor, nephrectomy 4 weeks later. V trimming: 2 bases; J trimming: 8 bases; junction bases outside the gene matches: 8. Germline-derived CDR1 and CDR2 are MNHEY and SVGAGI. This CDR3 has 15 amino acids. This entry is derived from a study of radiation and T cells in renal cell carcinoma. Study-level information: Nephrectomy followed 15 Gy stereotactic body radiation by 4 weeks.

Method: immunoSEQ multiplex PCR; TCRdb's copy keeps in-frame clones and lacks some. This table holds about 140,000 clones, 83% found once. General observations from the study: In blood, top tumor clones expanded by 2 weeks, shrinking by 4.

V and J are TRBV6-5 and TRBJ1-4, with 7 bases lining up with TRBD1. The sample here was blood, taken from a patient whose treatment included radiotherapy and nephrectomy. The TCR originated in a woman aged 50 to 65 with renal cell carcinoma. This CDR3 is CASSYAYRGQEKLFF. Written as DNA, the CDR3 is TGTGCCAGCAGTTACGCTTACAGGGGCCAGGAAAAACTGTTTTTT.